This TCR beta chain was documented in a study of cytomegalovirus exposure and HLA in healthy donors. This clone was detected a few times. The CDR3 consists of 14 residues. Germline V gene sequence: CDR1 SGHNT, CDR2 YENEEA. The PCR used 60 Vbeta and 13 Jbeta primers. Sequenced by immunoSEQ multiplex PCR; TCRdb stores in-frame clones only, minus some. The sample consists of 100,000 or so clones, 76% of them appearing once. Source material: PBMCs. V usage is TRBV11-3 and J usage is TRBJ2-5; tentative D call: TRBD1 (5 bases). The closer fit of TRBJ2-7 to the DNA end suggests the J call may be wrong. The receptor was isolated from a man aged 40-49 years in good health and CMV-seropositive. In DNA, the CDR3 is TGTGCCAGCAGCTCCCCTCAGGGCATATACGAGCAGTACTTC. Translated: CASSSPQGIYEQYF.